These T cell receptor beta chains were read from a single sample in a study of response to subunit inactivated influenza vaccine. MiXCR, run by TCRdb on the RT-PCR reads, gives a single entry per CDR3 protein. The data contain roughly 460,000 distinct CDR3 sequences, roughly 9.8% of them singletons. This specimen consisted of PBMCs from blood, obtained roughly 48 days after vaccination. Receptors were obtained from a man aged 45 to 65 who received an inactivated influenza vaccine. Each CDR3 is given with its conserved first and last residue. A D gene is named only where the DNA matches it firmly. Clone size appears in some rows only: once, few, many, or a class for an expanded clone.

v_gene	abundance	j_gene	d_gene	CDR3aa	CDR3nt
TRBV7-9	.	TRBJ1-2	.	CASSLAGKEVYSYTF	TGTGCCAGCAGCTTAGCCGGGAAGGAGGTATATAGCTACACCTTC
TRBV7-9	many	TRBJ2-1	TRBD2	CASSYGLAGNEQFF	TGTGCCAGCAGCTACGGACTAGCGGGCAATGAGCAGTTCTTC
TRBV5-1	few	TRBJ2-1	TRBD1	CASQTGTGGNEQFF	TGCGCCAGCCAAACCGGGACAGGGGGGAATGAGCAGTTCTTC
TRBV29-1	many	TRBJ2-3	.	CSVDTGTDTQYF	TGCAGCGTTGACACAGGCACAGATACGCAGTATTTT
TRBV11-1	once	TRBJ2-1	TRBD2	CASSLDLAGGPYNEQFF	TGTGCCAGCAGCTTAGACCTAGCGGGAGGGCCTTACAATGAGCAGTTCTTC
TRBV7-2	.	TRBJ2-3	TRBD1	CASSLTGGYTDTQYF	TGTGCCAGCAGCTTAACAGGGGGATACACAGATACGCAGTATTTT
TRBV27	many	TRBJ1-5	TRBD1	CASSPDRGLGNQPQHF	TGTGCCAGCAGTCCGGACAGGGGGCTTGGCAATCAGCCCCAGCATTTT
TRBV24-1	.	TRBJ2-5	.	CATSDSSWGETQYF	TGTGCCACCAGTGACTCGTCATGGGGAGAGACCCAGTACTTC
TRBV19	.	TRBJ1-6	TRBD1	CASRPGQGKGPLHF	TGTGCCAGTAGGCCGGGACAGGGAAAGGGGCCCCTCCACTTT
TRBV14	few	TRBJ2-2	.	CASSQYGTGELFF	TGTGCCAGCAGCCAATATGGCACCGGGGAGCTGTTTTTT
TRBV7-2	.	TRBJ1-5	.	CASSPGTGSQPQHF	TGTGCCAGCAGCCCAGGCACAGGTTCCCAGCCCCAGCATTTT
TRBV6-5	.	TRBJ2-3	TRBD2	CASSYSLAGGGTDTQYF	TGTGCCAGCAGTTACTCCCTAGCGGGAGGAGGCACAGATACGCAGTATTTT
TRBV9	many	TRBJ2-3	.	CASSVAGVGTDTQYF	TGTGCCAGCAGCGTAGCAGGGGTGGGCACAGATACGCAGTATTTT
TRBV29-1	many	TRBJ1-4	.	CSVAYRRNEKLFF	TGCAGCGTTGCTTATAGACGAAATGAAAAACTGTTTTTT
TRBV4-3	few	TRBJ1-1	.	CASSPSRGWTEAFF	TGCGCCAGCAGCCCTTCTAGGGGCTGGACTGAAGCTTTCTTT
TRBV25-1	few	TRBJ2-2	.	CASSESGLANTGELFF	TGTGCCAGCAGTGAATCCGGTCTGGCGAACACCGGGGAGCTGTTTTTT
TRBV11-2	.	TRBJ2-7	.	CASSLVRAREQYF	TGTGCCAGCAGCTTAGTTAGGGCGCGGGAGCAGTACTTC
TRBV15	few	TRBJ2-2	.	CATSRVVQRNTGELFF	TGTGCCACCAGCAGAGTGGTCCAAAGGAACACCGGGGAGCTGTTTTTT
TRBV7-2	.	TRBJ2-3	TRBD2	CASSTRGAGGADTQYF	TGTGCCAGCAGCACCCGGGGAGCGGGGGGTGCAGATACGCAGTATTTT
TRBV7-2	.	TRBJ2-1	TRBD2	CASKKAGAFYNEQFF	TGTGCCAGCAAAAAGGCGGGAGCCTTCTACAATGAGCAGTTCTTC
TRBV7-9	.	TRBJ2-2	TRBD1	CASSIRQGNTGELFF	TGTGCCAGCAGCATTAGACAGGGCAACACCGGGGAGCTGTTTTTT
TRBV29-1	.	TRBJ2-7	.	CSVEAGHEQYF	TGCAGCGTTGAAGCCGGCCACGAGCAGTACTTC
TRBV4-1	.	TRBJ1-2	TRBD1	CASSHKTGDGYTF	TGCGCCAGCAGCCACAAAACAGGGGATGGCTACACCTTC
TRBV28	.	TRBJ2-1	.	CASSLELAEQFF	TGTGCCAGCAGTTTGGAGCTAGCGGAGCAGTTCTTC
TRBV6-5	.	TRBJ2-5	TRBD1	CASSSGTGAKTQYF	TGTGCCAGCAGTTCAGGGACAGGGGCGAAGACCCAGTACTTC